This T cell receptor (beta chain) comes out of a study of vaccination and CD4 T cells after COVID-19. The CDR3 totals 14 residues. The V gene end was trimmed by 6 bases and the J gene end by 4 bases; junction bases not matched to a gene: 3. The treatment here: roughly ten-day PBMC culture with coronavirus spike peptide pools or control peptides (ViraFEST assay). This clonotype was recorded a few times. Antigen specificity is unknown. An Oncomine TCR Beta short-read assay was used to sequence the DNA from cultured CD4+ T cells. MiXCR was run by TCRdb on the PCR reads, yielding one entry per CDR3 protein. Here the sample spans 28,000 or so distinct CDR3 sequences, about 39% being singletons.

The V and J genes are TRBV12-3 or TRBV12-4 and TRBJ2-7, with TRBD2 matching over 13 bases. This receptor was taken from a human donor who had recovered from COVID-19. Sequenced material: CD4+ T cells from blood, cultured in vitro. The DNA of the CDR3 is TGTGCCAGCAGGCGGACTAGCGGGGGTTACGAGCAGTACTTC. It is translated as CASRRTSGGYEQYF.